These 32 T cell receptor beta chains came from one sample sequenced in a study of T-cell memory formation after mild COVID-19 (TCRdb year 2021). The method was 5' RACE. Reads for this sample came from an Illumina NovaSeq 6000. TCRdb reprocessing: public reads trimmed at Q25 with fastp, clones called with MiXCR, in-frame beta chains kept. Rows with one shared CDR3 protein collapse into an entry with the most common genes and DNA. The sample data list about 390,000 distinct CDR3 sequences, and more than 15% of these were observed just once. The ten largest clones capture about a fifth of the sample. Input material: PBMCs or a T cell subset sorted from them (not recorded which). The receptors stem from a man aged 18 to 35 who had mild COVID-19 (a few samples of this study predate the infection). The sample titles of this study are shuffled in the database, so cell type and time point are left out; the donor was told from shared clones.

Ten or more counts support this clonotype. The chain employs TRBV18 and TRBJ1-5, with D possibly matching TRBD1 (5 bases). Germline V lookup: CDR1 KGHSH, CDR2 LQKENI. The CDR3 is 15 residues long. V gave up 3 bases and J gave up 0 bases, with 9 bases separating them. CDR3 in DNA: TGTGCCAGCTCACCTTCACAGGTTAGCAATCAGCCCCAGCATTTT. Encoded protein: CASSPSQVSNQPQHF.

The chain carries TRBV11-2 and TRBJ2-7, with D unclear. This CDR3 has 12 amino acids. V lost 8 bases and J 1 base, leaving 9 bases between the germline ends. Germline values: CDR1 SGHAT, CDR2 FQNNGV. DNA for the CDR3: TGTGCCAGCGGTGGGCGGTCCTACGAGCAGTACGTC. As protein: CASGGRSYEQYV.

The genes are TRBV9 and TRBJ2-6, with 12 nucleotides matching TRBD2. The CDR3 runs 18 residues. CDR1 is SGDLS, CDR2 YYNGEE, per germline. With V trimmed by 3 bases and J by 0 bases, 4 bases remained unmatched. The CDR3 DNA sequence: TGTGCCAGCAGCGGACCGGGACTAGCGGGCTCTGGGGCCAACGTCCTGACTTTC. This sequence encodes CASSGPGLAGSGANVLTF.

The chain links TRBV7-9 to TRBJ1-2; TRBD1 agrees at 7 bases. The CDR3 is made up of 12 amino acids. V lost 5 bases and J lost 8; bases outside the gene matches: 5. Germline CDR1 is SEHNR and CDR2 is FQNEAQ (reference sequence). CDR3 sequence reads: CASSRTGDGYTF. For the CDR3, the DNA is TGTGCCAGCAGCCGAACAGGGGACGGCTACACCTTC.

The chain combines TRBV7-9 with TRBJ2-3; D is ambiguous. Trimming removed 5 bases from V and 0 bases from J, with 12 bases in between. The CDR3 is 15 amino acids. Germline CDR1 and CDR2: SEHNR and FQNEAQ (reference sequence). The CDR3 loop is CASSPLEGSTDTQYF. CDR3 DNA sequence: TGTGCCAGCAGCCCCCTCGAAGGCAGCACAGATACGCAGTATTTT.

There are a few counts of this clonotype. The CDR3 nucleotides are TGTGCCAGCAGTGGTAGCGGGGCTTCCTACAATGAGCAGTTCTTC. It is translated as CASSGSGASYNEQFF. The chain combines TRBV6-1 with TRBJ2-1; 8 nucleotides line up with TRBD2. Germline V gives CDR1 MNHNS, CDR2 SASEGT. V was clipped by 4 bases and J by 1 base; unmatched bases: 3. The CDR3 consists of 15 residues.

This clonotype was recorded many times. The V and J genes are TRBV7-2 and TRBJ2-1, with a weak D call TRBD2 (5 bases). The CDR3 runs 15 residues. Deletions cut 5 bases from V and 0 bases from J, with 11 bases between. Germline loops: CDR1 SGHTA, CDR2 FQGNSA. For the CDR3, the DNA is TGTGCCAGCAGCATAACACTAGGCTCCTACAATGAGCAGTTCTTC. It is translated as CASSITLGSYNEQFF.

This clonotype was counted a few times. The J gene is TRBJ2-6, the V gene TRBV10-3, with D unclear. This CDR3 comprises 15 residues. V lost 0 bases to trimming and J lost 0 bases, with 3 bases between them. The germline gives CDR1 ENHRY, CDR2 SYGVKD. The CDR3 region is CAISESISGANVLTF. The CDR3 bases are TGTGCCATCAGTGAGTCGATCTCTGGGGCCAACGTCCTGACTTTC.

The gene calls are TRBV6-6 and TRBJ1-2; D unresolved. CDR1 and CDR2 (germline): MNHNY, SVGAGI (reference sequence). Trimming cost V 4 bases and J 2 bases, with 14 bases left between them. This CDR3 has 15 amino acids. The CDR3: CASSFGVGPNYGYTF. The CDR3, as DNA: TGTGCCAGCAGTTTCGGGGTTGGGCCGAACTATGGCTACACCTTC.

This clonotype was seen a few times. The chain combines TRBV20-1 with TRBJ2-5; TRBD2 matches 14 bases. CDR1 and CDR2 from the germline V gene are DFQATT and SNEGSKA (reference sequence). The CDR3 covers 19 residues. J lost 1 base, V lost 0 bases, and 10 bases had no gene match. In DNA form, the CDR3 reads TGCAGTGCTAGAGATTGGGGAGGACTAGCGGGGGGATTCCAAGAGACCCAGTACTTC. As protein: CSARDWGGLAGGFQETQYF.

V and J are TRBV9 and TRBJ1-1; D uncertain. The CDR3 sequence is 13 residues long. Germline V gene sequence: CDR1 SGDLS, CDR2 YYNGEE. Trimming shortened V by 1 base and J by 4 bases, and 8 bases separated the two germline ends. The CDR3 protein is CASSVSRATEAFF. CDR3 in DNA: TGTGCCAGCAGCGTATCCCGAGCCACTGAAGCTTTCTTT.

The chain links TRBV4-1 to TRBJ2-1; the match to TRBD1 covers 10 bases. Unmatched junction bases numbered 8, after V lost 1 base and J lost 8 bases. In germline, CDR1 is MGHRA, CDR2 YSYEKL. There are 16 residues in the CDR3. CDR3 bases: TGCGCCAGCAGCCAAGGACAGGGGGCATTCGGGTATGAGCAGTTCTTC. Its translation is CASSQGQGAFGYEQFF.

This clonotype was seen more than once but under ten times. Here the CDR3 reads CASSVGGVPGELFF. CDR3 in DNA: TGTGCCAGCAGTGTCGGGGGGGTCCCCGGGGAGCTGTTTTTT. The genes are TRBV2 and TRBJ2-2, with 8 bases that match TRBD2. The germline V gene has CDR1 SNHLY and CDR2 FYNNEI. Trimming at V came to 4 bases and at J to 6 bases, leaving 4 bases not matched to a gene. This CDR3 comprises 14 residues.

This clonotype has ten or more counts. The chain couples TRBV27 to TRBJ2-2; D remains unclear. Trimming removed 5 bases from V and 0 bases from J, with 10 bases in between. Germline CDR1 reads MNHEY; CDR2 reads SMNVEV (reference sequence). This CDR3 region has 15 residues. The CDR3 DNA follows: TGTGCCAGCAGTACCAATGGGCCGAACACCGGGGAGCTGTTTTTT. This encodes CASSTNGPNTGELFF.

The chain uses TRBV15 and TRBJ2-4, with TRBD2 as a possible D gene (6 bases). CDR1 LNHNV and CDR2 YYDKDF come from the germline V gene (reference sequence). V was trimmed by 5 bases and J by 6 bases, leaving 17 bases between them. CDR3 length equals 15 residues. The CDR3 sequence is CATSANPLSGNIQYF. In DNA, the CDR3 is TGTGCCACCAGCGCCAATCCCCTTAGCGGAAACATTCAGTACTTC.

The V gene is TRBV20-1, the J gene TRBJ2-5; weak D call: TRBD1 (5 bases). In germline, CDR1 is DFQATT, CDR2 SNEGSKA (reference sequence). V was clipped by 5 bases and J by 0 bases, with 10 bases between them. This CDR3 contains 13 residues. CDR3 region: CSARAQDQETQYF. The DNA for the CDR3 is TGCAGTGCTCGTGCACAGGACCAAGAGACCCAGTACTTC.

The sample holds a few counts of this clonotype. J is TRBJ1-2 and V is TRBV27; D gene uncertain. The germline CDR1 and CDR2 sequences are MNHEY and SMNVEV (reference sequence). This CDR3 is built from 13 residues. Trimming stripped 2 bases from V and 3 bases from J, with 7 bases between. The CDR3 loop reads CASSLVADYGYTF. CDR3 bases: TGTGCCAGCAGTTTAGTCGCAGACTATGGCTACACCTTC.

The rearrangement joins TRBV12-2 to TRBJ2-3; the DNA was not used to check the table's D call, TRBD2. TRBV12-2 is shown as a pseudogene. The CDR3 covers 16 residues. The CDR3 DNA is TGTGCAAGTCGCTTGGAGGGACTAGCGAACACAGATACGCAGTATTTT. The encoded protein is CASRLEGLANTDTQYF.

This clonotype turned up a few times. The CDR3 region is CASSPAGGGSTDTQYF. The DNA for the CDR3 is TGCGCCAGCAGCCCCGCCGGGGGGGGAAGCACAGATACGCAGTATTTT. The gene calls are TRBV4-1 and TRBJ2-3, with TRBD2 matching 8 bases. The germline V gene has CDR1 MGHRA and CDR2 YSYEKL. The J segment lost 0 bases and the V segment lost 4 bases, leaving 6 bases of the junction unmatched. The CDR3 is made up of 16 amino acids.

CDR3 in DNA: TGTGCCAGCAGTTCACCGGGACACGGCGGGGGCGAGACCCAGTACTTC. Translated: CASSSPGHGGGETQYF. The rearrangement joins TRBV28 to TRBJ2-5; D is perhaps TRBD2 (7 bases). Looked up from germline, CDR1 is MDHEN and CDR2 is SYDVKM. The CDR3 is made up of 16 amino acids. V lost 4 bases and J lost 5, with 20 bases in between.

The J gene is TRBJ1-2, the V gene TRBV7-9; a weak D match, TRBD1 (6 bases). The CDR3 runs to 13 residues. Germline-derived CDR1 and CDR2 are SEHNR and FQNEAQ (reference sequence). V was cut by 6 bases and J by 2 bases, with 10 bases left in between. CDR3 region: CASRNQGNYGYTF. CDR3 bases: TGTGCCAGCAGGAATCAGGGGAACTATGGCTACACCTTC.

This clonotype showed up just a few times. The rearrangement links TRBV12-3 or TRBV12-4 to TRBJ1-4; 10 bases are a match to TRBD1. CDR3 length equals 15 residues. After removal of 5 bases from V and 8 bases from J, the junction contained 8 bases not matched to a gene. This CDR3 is CASSPGTGVGEKLFF. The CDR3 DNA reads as TGTGCCAGCAGTCCCGGGACAGGGGTGGGGGAAAAACTGTTTTTT.

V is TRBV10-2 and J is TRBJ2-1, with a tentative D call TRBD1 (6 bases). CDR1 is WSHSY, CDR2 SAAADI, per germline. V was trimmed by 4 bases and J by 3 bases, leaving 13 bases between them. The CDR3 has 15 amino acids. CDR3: CASSAWTEIYNEQFF. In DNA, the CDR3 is TGCGCCAGCAGTGCGTGGACAGAGATCTACAATGAGCAGTTCTTC.

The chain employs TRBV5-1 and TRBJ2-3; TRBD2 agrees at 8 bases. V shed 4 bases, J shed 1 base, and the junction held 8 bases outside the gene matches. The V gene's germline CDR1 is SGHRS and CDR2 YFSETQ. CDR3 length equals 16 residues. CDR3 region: CASSAGTAGGTDTQYF. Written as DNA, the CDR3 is TGCGCCAGCAGCGCCGGAACAGCGGGGGGCACAGATACGCAGTATTTT. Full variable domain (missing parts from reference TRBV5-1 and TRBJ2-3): KAGVTQTPRYLIKTRGQQVTLSCSPISGHRSVSWYQQTPGQGLQFLFEYFSETQRNKGNFPGRFSGRQFSNSRSEMNVSTLELGDSALYLCASSAGTAGGTDTQYFGPGTRLTVL.

The CDR3 DNA follows: TGTGCCAGCAGCCAAGGCGGCAGTGGGAACACTGAAGCTTTCTTT. Translated: CASSQGGSGNTEAFF. The chain couples TRBV3-1 to TRBJ1-1; D gene uncertain. V lost 1 base to trimming and J lost 1 base, with 10 bases between them. In germline, CDR1 is LGHDT, CDR2 YNNKEL (reference sequence). CDR3 length: 15 residues.

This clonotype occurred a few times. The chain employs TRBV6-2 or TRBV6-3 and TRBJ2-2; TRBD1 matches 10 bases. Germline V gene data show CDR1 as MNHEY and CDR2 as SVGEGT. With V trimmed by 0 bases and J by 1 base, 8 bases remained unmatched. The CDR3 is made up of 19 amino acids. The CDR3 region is CASSYSPAGTGENTGELFF. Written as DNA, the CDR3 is TGTGCCAGCAGTTACTCTCCAGCCGGGACAGGGGAGAACACCGGGGAGCTGTTTTTT.

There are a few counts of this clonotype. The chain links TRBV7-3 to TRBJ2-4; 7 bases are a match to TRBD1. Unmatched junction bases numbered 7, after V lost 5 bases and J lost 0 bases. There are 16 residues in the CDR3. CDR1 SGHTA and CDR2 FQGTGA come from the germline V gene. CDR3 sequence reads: CASSARGGSAKNIQYF. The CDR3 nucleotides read TGTGCCAGCAGCGCCCGAGGGGGCTCAGCCAAAAACATTCAGTACTTC.

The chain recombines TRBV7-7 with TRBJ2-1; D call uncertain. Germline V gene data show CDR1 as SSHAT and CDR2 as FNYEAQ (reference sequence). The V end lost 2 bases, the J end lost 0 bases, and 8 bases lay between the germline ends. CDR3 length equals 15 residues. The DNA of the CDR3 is TGTGCCAGCAGCTTATCCACAGTCTCCTACAATGAGCAGTTCTTC. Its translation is CASSLSTVSYNEQFF.

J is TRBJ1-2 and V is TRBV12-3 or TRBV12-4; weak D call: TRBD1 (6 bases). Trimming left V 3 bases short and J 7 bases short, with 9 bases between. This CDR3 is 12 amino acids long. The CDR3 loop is CASSFGGPGYTF. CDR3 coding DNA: TGTGCCAGCAGTTTCGGGGGGCCTGGCTACACCTTC.

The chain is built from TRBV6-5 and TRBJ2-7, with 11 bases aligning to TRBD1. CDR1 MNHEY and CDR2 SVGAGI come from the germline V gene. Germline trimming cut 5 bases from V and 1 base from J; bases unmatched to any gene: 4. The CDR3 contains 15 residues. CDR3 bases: TGTGCCAGCAGTGGCGGGACAGGGGGTTCCTACGAGCAGTACTTC. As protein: CASSGGTGGSYEQYF.

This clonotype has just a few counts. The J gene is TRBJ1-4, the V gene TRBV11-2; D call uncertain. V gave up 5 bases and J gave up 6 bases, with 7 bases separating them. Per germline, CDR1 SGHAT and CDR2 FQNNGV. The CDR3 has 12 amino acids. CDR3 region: CASSPEDEKLFF. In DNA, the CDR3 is TGTGCCAGCAGCCCGGAGGATGAAAAACTGTTTTTT. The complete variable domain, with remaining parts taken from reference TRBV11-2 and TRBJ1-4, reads EAGVAQSPRYKIIEKRQSVAFWCNPISGHATLYWYQQILGQGPKLLIQFQNNGVVDDSQLPKDRFSAERLKGVDSTLKIQPAKLEDSAVYLCASSPEDEKLFFGSGTQLSVL.

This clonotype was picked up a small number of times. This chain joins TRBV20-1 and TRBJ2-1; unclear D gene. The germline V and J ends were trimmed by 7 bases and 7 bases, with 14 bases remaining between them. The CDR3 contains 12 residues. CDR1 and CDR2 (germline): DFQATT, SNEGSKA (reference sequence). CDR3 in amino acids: CSGASWVNEQFF. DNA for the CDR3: TGCAGTGGGGCCTCTTGGGTGAATGAGCAGTTCTTC.